Shown below are 17 T cell receptor beta chains from a single sample sequenced in a study of radiotherapy plus CTLA-4 blockade in lung cancer (dated 2018 in TCRdb). Receptor amplification or capture employed the immunoSEQ multiplex PCR assay. TCRdb limited this immuneACCESS table to in-frame rearrangements with V and J called. A share of clones is missing; checked studies link under half to unresolved V genes, and the rest is unexplained. The table for this sample lists approximately 50,000 clones; approximately 86% of them were counted only once. Around 17% of the sample belongs to the ten largest clones. The specimen was peripheral blood, collected from a patient treated with radiotherapy plus ipilimumab. These receptors were obtained from a human donor with non-small cell lung cancer that progressed on radiotherapy plus ipilimumab. Some clones in this sample may be carry-over from other donors' samples.

V is TRBV7-2 and J is TRBJ2-1; D remains ambiguous. With 3 bases removed from V and 9 bases from J, the gap between germline ends came to 12 bases. Germline CDR1 reads SGHTA; CDR2 reads FQGNSA. The CDR3 contains 13 residues. CDR3: CASSFNRVTEQFF. The DNA of the CDR3 is TGTGCCAGCAGCTTTAACCGGGTTACTGAGCAGTTCTTC.

V usage is TRBV29-1 and J usage is TRBJ1-1, with D perhaps TRBD1 (5 bases). This CDR3 is built from 13 residues. Per the germline V gene, CDR1 is SQVTM and CDR2 is ANQGSEA. The V end was cut by 0 bases, the J end by 4 bases, with 9 bases between. CDR3 nucleotides: TGCAGCGTTGAAGAACAGGAGGGCACTGAAGCTTTCTTT. Translating it yields CSVEEQEGTEAFF.

The sample holds one count of this clone. This chain joins TRBV30 and TRBJ2-5, with TRBD1 identical over 7 bases. The CDR3 is 15 amino acids. CDR1 is GTSNPN, CDR2 SVGIG, per germline (reference sequence). V trimming: 0 bases; J trimming: 0 bases; junction bases outside the gene matches: 4. This CDR3 reads CAWSVGGWYQETQYF. The CDR3 nucleotides read TGTGCCTGGAGTGTAGGGGGCTGGTACCAAGAGACCCAGTACTTC.

This chain uses TRBV27 with TRBJ2-7; TRBD1 aligns across 9 bases. The V and J ends lost 5 bases and 4 bases, in that order; junction bases with no gene match: 6. Germline-derived CDR1 and CDR2 are MNHEY and SMNVEV (reference sequence). The CDR3 loop spans 14 amino acids. CDR3 sequence: CASSRQGEFYEQYF. The CDR3 DNA follows: TGTGCCAGCAGTAGACAGGGGGAATTTTACGAGCAGTACTTC.

This clone was observed a single time. This sequence joins TRBV13 and TRBJ1-6; D is uncertain. Germline CDR1 and CDR2: PRHDT and FYEKMQ (reference sequence). Trimming shortened V by 3 bases and J by 7 bases, and 4 bases separated the two germline ends. This CDR3 is 12 amino acids long. CDR3 sequence (DNA): TGTGCCAGCAGCTTCTTGAATTCACCCCTCCACTTT. Translated, it gives CASSFLNSPLHF.

The chain carries TRBV5-1 and TRBJ2-1, with D tentatively TRBD2 (6 bases). The V gene lost 0 bases and the J gene lost 4 bases, with 14 bases spanning the gap. Germline loops: CDR1 SGHRS, CDR2 YFSETQ. The CDR3 consists of 16 residues. CDR3 in DNA: TGCGCCAGCAGCTTGGGTTCGGGGGAGCCTTACAATGAGCAGTTCTTC. It yields the protein CASSLGSGEPYNEQFF.

The chain combines TRBV21-1 with TRBJ2-7; whether TRBD2, the table's D call, matches the DNA was not checked. TRBV21-1 is shown as a pseudogene. The CDR3 covers 17 residues. CDR3 in amino acids: CASSTRGLAGRSYEQYF. The CDR3 DNA sequence: TGTGCCAGCAGCACCCGGGGACTAGCGGGCCGCTCCTACGAGCAGTACTTC.

V and J are TRBV19 and TRBJ2-7; 9 positions agree with TRBD1. The trim removed 2 bases at V and 5 bases at J, leaving 4 bases unmatched. The CDR3 totals 14 residues. Germline lookup yields CDR1 LNHDA and CDR2 SQIVND (reference sequence). DNA of the CDR3: TGTGCCAGTAGTATAAGCGGGACAGGGAACGAGCAGTACTTC. Its translation is CASSISGTGNEQYF.

This chain links TRBV19 with TRBJ1-5; the match to TRBD1 covers 8 bases. Germline-derived CDR1 and CDR2 are LNHDA and SQIVND (reference sequence). The V gene end was trimmed by 5 bases and the J gene end by 5 bases; junction bases not matched to a gene: 11. The CDR3 loop spans 16 amino acids. CDR3 nucleotides: TGTGCCAGTAGTCATAAGGACAGGGTCGGCCATCAGCCCCAGCATTTT. It is translated as CASSHKDRVGHQPQHF.

This CDR3 is CASSFQARSNQPQHF. CDR3 bases: TGTGCCAGCAGCTTCCAGGCACGGAGCAATCAGCCCCAGCATTTT. The chain has TRBV7-8 and TRBJ1-5; D not resolved. CDR1 is SGHVS and CDR2 is FQNEAQ in the germline V gene. This CDR3 comprises 15 residues. With 3 bases removed from V and 1 base from J, the gap between germline ends came to 10 bases. The entire variable domain, with the rest obtained from reference TRBV7-8 and TRBJ1-5, is as follows: GAGVSQSPRYKVAKRGQDVALRCDPISGHVSLFWYQQALGQGPEFLTYFQNEAQLDKSGLPSDRFFAERPEGSVSTLKIQRTQQEDSAVYLCASSFQARSNQPQHFGDGTRLSIL.

The J gene is TRBJ1-3, the V gene TRBV10-3; 8 bases match TRBD1. J was trimmed by 0 bases and V by 10 bases; bases with no gene match: 5. CDR1 ENHRY and CDR2 SYGVKD come from the germline V gene. This CDR3 contains 14 residues. CDR3 in amino acids: CATRDRSSGNTIYF. For the CDR3, the DNA is TGTGCCACTCGGGACAGGAGCTCTGGAAACACCATATATTTT.

This clone was found once. The chain is built from TRBV10-3 and TRBJ2-5, with D maybe TRBD1 (5 bases). The DNA matches TRBJ2-7 better at its end, which makes the J call doubtful. The CDR3 is 13 amino acids. The germline CDR1 and CDR2 sequences are ENHRY and SYGVKD. The CDR3 loop is CAISGTGIYEQYF. The CDR3 DNA follows: TGTGCCATCAGTGGAACAGGAATCTACGAGCAGTACTTC.

The chain links TRBV9 to TRBJ2-1; D possibly corresponds to TRBD1 (7 bases). CDR3 length equals 13 residues. Trimming took off 0 bases at V and 9 bases at J, with 10 bases between the two ends. The V gene's germline CDR1 is SGDLS and CDR2 YYNGEE. The CDR3 region is CASSVAGGTEQFF. The CDR3 coding sequence is TGTGCCAGCAGCGTAGCAGGGGGGACTGAGCAGTTCTTC.

V and J are TRBV5-1 and TRBJ2-5; 10 bases align to TRBD2. With 6 bases clipped from V and 4 bases from J, the junction kept 9 bases outside the gene matches. Germline assignment: CDR1 SGHRS and CDR2 YFSETQ. The CDR3 runs to 15 residues. For the CDR3, the DNA is TGCGCCAGCATCCCCGGGGCTAGCGGGAGAGAGACCCAGTACTTC. Translating gives CASIPGASGRETQYF.

This clone was detected only once. The chain couples TRBV5-1 to TRBJ2-7, with 7 positions matching TRBD1. Germline loops: CDR1 SGHRS, CDR2 YFSETQ. The CDR3 is made up of 12 amino acids. Trimming cost V 4 bases and J 5 bases; bases outside gene matches: 3. In DNA form, the CDR3 reads TGCGCCAGCAGCCCTGACAGGGACGAGCAGTACTTC. This gives the protein CASSPDRDEQYF. The whole variable domain, remainder taken from reference TRBV5-1 and TRBJ2-7, is KAGVTQTPRYLIKTRGQQVTLSCSPISGHRSVSWYQQTPGQGLQFLFEYFSETQRNKGNFPGRFSGRQFSNSRSEMNVSTLELGDSALYLCASSPDRDEQYFGPGTRLTVT.

V is TRBV7-2 and J is TRBJ2-3; no reliable D call. Germline values: CDR1 SGHTA, CDR2 FQGNSA. The CDR3 consists of 16 residues. Trimming took off 1 base at V and 2 bases at J, with 13 bases between the two ends. The CDR3 bases are TGTGCCAGCAGCTTAGTCGTACTGAGCTTCACAGATACGCAGTATTTT. It translates to CASSLVVLSFTDTQYF.

This chain joins TRBV5-6 and TRBJ1-6; 8 bases align to TRBD1. Germline-derived CDR1 and CDR2 are SGHDT and YYEEEE. This CDR3 region has 16 residues. J gave up 5 bases and V 4 bases, and 8 bases lay outside the gene matches. This CDR3 is CASSQRTGSNNSPLHF. CDR3 sequence (DNA): TGTGCCAGCAGCCAGAGGACAGGGTCCAATAATTCACCCCTCCACTTT.